This T cell receptor (beta chain) was sequenced for a study of blood T cell repertoires in COVID-19 (dated by TCRdb to 2018 to 2020). Background on the whole study: Collaborator samples came from the United States, Italy and Spain and covered acute and convalescent phases of COVID-19. The prospective study material was composed of cDNA or gDNA derived from T cells, B-cell-depleted T cells, or PBMCs. The dataset comprised deeply sampled blood TCRbeta repertoires from subjects exposed to, actively infected with, or recovered from COVID-19. A freely available public database, intended as a resource for researchers studying the immune response to SARS-CoV-2, is where the repertoires were released. The samples were drawn from two sources: the first 160 participants of the ongoing ImmuneRACE study, and 1,000 to 1,500 subjects contributed by 6 global collaborators. A de-identified subject ID, COVID-19 status, age in years and sex were almost always included in the sample metadata. Where available, HLA class I and class II types were obtained from metadata supplied by the sample provider rather than from assay-based typing.

The paper's findings and limits, for the study overall: The amount of clinical and demographic metadata varied by source and participant and was provided uncurated.

Regarding this clone: Its antigen is unknown. Nothing much larger sits one base from this clone, and base qualities are not available.

TCRbeta CDR3 regions were amplified from genomic DNA using the immunoSEQ Assay, a bias-controlled multiplex PCR. Concerning the study's data processing: The number of nucleated cells in each sample was estimated by amplification of reference gene primers within the assay. To quantify the absolute abundance of each unique TCRbeta CDR3 rearrangement, sequence reads were collapsed and filtered. Productive Simpson clonality was computed per sample as the square root of Simpson's diversity index over productive rearrangements. TCRdb limited this immuneACCESS table to in-frame rearrangements with V and J called. A share of clones is missing; checked studies link under half to unresolved V genes, and the rest is unexplained. The D gene and trimming were derived from the DNA, and the V and J assignments and clone size from that table. Recorded for this sample are 140,000 to 150,000 clones; about three quarters of them occurred a single time. The top ten clones comprise 15% to 20% of the sample.

From the cysteine through the phenylalanine, the CDR3 covers 14 amino acids. CDR3 DNA only is kept here, 42 bases in frame from base 1. Sequences LNHDA (CDR1) and SQIVND (CDR2) are obtained from the germline V gene (reference sequence). Cut back by 3 bases and 8 bases, the V and J ends lie 11 bases apart. Each collaborating institution followed its own protocols to collect whole blood in K2EDTA tubes. For TCRbeta analysis, collaborator samples were shipped as frozen whole blood, as isolated PBMCs, or as DNA extracted from either sample type. This receptor was obtained from a man aged 45-65 years with acute or convalescent COVID-19. Here the chain combines TRBV19 and TRBJ1-6; TRBD1 is a possible D gene, resting on 6 matching bases. Sample: peripheral blood. Here the CDR3 is given as CASSIPRGDSPLHF. The DNA sequence follows: TGTGCCAGTAGTATCCCCAGGGGAGATTCACCCCTCCACTTT.